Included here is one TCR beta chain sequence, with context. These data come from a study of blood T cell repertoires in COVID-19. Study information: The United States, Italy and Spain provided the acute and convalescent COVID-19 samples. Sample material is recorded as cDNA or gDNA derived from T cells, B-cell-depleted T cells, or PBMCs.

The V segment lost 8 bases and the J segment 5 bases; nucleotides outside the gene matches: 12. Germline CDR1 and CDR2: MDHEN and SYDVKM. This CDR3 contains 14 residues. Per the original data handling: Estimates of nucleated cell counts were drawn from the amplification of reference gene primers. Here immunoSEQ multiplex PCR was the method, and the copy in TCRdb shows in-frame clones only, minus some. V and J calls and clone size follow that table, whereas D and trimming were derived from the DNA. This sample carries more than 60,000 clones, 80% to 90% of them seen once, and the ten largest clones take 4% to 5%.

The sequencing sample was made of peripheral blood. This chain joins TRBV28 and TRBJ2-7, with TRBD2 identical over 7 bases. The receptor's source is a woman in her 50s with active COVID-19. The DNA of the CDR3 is TGTGCCAGCGCTCCTTTGCGGGAGTCCCACGAGCAGTACTTC. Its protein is CASAPLRESHEQYF.